This T cell receptor (beta chain) was obtained from a study of response to subunit inactivated influenza vaccine. Findings of the study overall: Authors suggested each seasonal flu vaccination may recruit only limited numbers of new T cells.

The CDR3 contains 18 residues. V shed 0 bases, J shed 1 base, and the junction held 8 bases outside the gene matches. The V gene's germline CDR1 is DFQATT and CDR2 SNEGSKA (reference sequence). This clonotype was observed a few times. Its target is unknown. From the RT-PCR reads, TCRdb called clonotypes with MiXCR, one entry per CDR3 protein. The repertoire consists of about 700,000 distinct CDR3 sequences, with about 14% occurring once and the leading ten covering 5.5% to 8%. This TCR came from a man aged 50 or older who received an inactivated influenza vaccine. Source: PBMCs from blood, taken approximately 15 days before vaccination. V usage is TRBV20-1 and J usage is TRBJ2-2, with TRBD2 matching over 10 bases. The CDR3 nucleotides are TGCAGTGCTAGAGATTGGGCTAGCGGGGGCCAGAACACCGGGGAGCTGTTTTTT. Translated: CSARDWASGGQNTGELFF.